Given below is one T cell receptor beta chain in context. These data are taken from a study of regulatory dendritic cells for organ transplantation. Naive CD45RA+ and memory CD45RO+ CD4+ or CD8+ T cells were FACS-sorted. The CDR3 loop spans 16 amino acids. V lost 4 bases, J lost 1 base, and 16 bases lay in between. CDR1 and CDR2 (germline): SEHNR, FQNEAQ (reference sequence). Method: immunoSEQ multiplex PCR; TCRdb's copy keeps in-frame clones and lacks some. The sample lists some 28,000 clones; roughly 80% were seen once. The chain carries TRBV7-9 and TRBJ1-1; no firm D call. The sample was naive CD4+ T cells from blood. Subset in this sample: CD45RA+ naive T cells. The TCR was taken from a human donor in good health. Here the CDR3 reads CASSWPREAGNTEAFF. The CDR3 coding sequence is TGTGCCAGCAGCTGGCCCCGGGAGGCAGGGAACACTGAAGCTTTCTTT. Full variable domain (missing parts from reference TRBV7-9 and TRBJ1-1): DTGVSQNPRHKITKRGQNVTFRCDPISEHNRLYWYRQTLGQGPEFLTYFQNEAQLEKSRLLSDRFSAERPKGSFSTLEIQRTEQGDSAMYLCASSWPREAGNTEAFFGQGTRLTVV.